Listed below are T cell receptor beta chains from one sample, sequenced in a study of CD8 T cells in Susac syndrome. TCRdb analysed the immunoSEQ multiplex PCR reads with MiXCR anew, one entry per CDR3 protein. This table holds roughly 100,000 distinct CDR3 sequences, roughly 96% found once. The specimen was CD8+ T cells from PBMCs. These TCRs come from a human donor with Susac syndrome. Both conserved end residues are part of each CDR3. Each record gives: D gene, J gene, clone size, V gene, CDR3 protein, CDR3 DNA. A D gene is named only where the DNA matches it firmly. Clone size, where shown, is once, few, many, or a class for clones that have expanded.

D gene: TRBD1; J gene: TRBJ1-1; clone size: few; V gene: TRBV27; CDR3 protein: CASSPGQLNTEAFF; CDR3 DNA: TGTGCCAGCAGTCCGGGACAGCTGAACACTGAAGCTTTCTTT
D gene: -; J gene: TRBJ2-5; clone size: -; V gene: TRBV20-1; CDR3 protein: CSARQEAGLPGETQYF; CDR3 DNA: TGCAGTGCTAGGCAGGAAGCTGGGCTACCAGGGGAGACCCAGTACTTC
D gene: -; J gene: TRBJ1-2; clone size: -; V gene: TRBV18; CDR3 protein: CASSPWTDPNYGYTF; CDR3 DNA: TGTGCCAGCTCACCCTGGACGGACCCTAACTATGGCTACACCTTC
D gene: TRBD1; J gene: TRBJ2-1; clone size: -; V gene: TRBV20-1; CDR3 protein: CSATDPGQGTDEQFF; CDR3 DNA: TGCAGTGCTACCGACCCGGGACAGGGGACGGATGAGCAGTTCTTC
D gene: -; J gene: TRBJ2-4; clone size: -; V gene: TRBV6-1; CDR3 protein: CASSPGTLAARDIQYF; CDR3 DNA: TGTGCCAGCAGCCCAGGGACGCTTGCGGCTCGTGACATTCAGTACTTC
D gene: -; J gene: TRBJ1-2; clone size: -; V gene: TRBV7-2; CDR3 protein: CASSTDRGPYGYTF; CDR3 DNA: TGTGCCAGCAGTACTGACCGAGGTCCCTATGGCTACACCTTC
D gene: -; J gene: TRBJ2-6; clone size: -; V gene: TRBV29-1; CDR3 protein: CSVSQEDSSGANVLTF; CDR3 DNA: TGCAGCGTCTCGCAGGAGGATTCCTCTGGGGCCAACGTCCTGACTTTC
D gene: TRBD2; J gene: TRBJ2-1; clone size: -; V gene: TRBV6-4; CDR3 protein: CASSEVLAGAVDEQFF; CDR3 DNA: TGTGCCAGCAGTGAGGTCCTAGCGGGGGCGGTCGATGAGCAGTTCTTC
D gene: -; J gene: TRBJ1-6; clone size: -; V gene: TRBV5-1; CDR3 protein: CASSPWPLHF; CDR3 DNA: TGCGCCAGCAGCCCCTGGCCCCTCCACTTT
D gene: -; J gene: TRBJ1-3; clone size: -; V gene: TRBV13; CDR3 protein: CASSLQDSGNTIYF; CDR3 DNA: TGTGCCAGCAGCTTACAGGATTCTGGAAACACCATATATTTT
D gene: -; J gene: TRBJ2-5; clone size: -; V gene: TRBV27; CDR3 protein: CASSQPGHRTQYF; CDR3 DNA: TGTGCCAGCAGTCAACCGGGCCACAGGACCCAGTACTTC
D gene: -; J gene: TRBJ2-4; clone size: -; V gene: TRBV3-1; CDR3 protein: CASSQDSPGDLAKNIQYF; CDR3 DNA: TGTGCCAGCAGCCAAGATTCGCCGGGGGATCTAGCCAAAAACATTCAGTACTTC
D gene: -; J gene: TRBJ2-5; clone size: -; V gene: TRBV11-2; CDR3 protein: CASSSSGGGRGETQYF; CDR3 DNA: TGTGCCAGCAGCTCTTCGGGCGGGGGCCGGGGGGAGACCCAGTACTTC
D gene: TRBD1; J gene: TRBJ1-1; clone size: -; V gene: TRBV20-1; CDR3 protein: CSARDQGGGPEAFF; CDR3 DNA: TGCAGTGCTAGGGATCAGGGGGGTGGCCCTGAAGCTTTCTTT
D gene: -; J gene: TRBJ2-3; clone size: -; V gene: TRBV20-1; CDR3 protein: CSAHLVSLSSTDTQYF; CDR3 DNA: TGCAGTGCCCATCTAGTGTCACTTTCTAGCACAGATACGCAGTATTTT
D gene: -; J gene: TRBJ1-1; clone size: once; V gene: TRBV29-1; CDR3 protein: CSVLPTGGLNTEAFF; CDR3 DNA: TGCAGCGTTCTTCCTACCGGGGGTCTGAACACTGAAGCTTTCTTT
D gene: -; J gene: TRBJ2-7; clone size: once; V gene: TRBV30; CDR3 protein: CAWSVPYAGEQYF; CDR3 DNA: TGTGCCTGGAGTGTCCCCTATGCAGGAGAGCAGTACTTC
D gene: TRBD1; J gene: TRBJ2-3; clone size: -; V gene: TRBV30; CDR3 protein: CARGAGGRPDTQYF; CDR3 DNA: TGTGCCCGTGGGGCAGGGGGCCGTCCAGATACGCAGTATTTT
D gene: -; J gene: TRBJ1-2; clone size: -; V gene: TRBV15; CDR3 protein: CATSRDNSFGYTF; CDR3 DNA: TGTGCCACCAGCAGAGATAATAGTTTTGGCTACACCTTC
D gene: -; J gene: TRBJ1-6; clone size: -; V gene: TRBV6-4; CDR3 protein: CASSLSGGDSPLHF; CDR3 DNA: TGTGCCAGCAGTTTATCCGGTGGAGATTCACCCCTCCACTTT
D gene: -; J gene: TRBJ2-3; clone size: -; V gene: TRBV20-1; CDR3 protein: CSAIQDARADTQYF; CDR3 DNA: TGCAGTGCTATACAGGACGCACGCGCAGATACGCAGTATTTT
D gene: -; J gene: TRBJ1-2; clone size: -; V gene: TRBV15; CDR3 protein: CATSRAGANYGYTF; CDR3 DNA: TGTGCCACCAGCAGAGCCGGGGCTAACTATGGCTACACCTTC
D gene: -; J gene: TRBJ1-2; clone size: -; V gene: TRBV20-1; CDR3 protein: CSARTEDTYGYTF; CDR3 DNA: TGCAGTGCTAGGACAGAGGATACCTATGGCTACACCTTC
D gene: TRBD1; J gene: TRBJ2-7; clone size: -; V gene: TRBV20-1; CDR3 protein: CSAPSRTGGIEQYF; CDR3 DNA: TGCAGTGCCCCTTCTCGGACAGGGGGCATCGAGCAGTACTTC
D gene: TRBD1; J gene: TRBJ1-5; clone size: once; V gene: TRBV30; CDR3 protein: CAWSVGQGRQPQHF; CDR3 DNA: TGTGCCTGGAGTGTCGGACAGGGTAGGCAGCCCCAGCATTTT
D gene: -; J gene: TRBJ1-6; clone size: -; V gene: TRBV9; CDR3 protein: CASSVASGNSPLHF; CDR3 DNA: TGTGCCAGCAGCGTAGCTAGCGGGAATTCACCCCTCCACTTT
D gene: TRBD1; J gene: TRBJ2-6; clone size: -; V gene: TRBV4-1; CDR3 protein: CASSGTGISGANVLTF; CDR3 DNA: TGCGCCAGCAGCGGGACAGGGATCTCTGGGGCCAACGTCCTGACTTTC
D gene: TRBD1; J gene: TRBJ2-1; clone size: -; V gene: TRBV30; CDR3 protein: CAWTTGTAYNEQFF; CDR3 DNA: TGTGCCTGGACTACCGGGACAGCCTACAATGAGCAGTTCTTC
D gene: TRBD1; J gene: TRBJ2-3; clone size: -; V gene: TRBV23-1; CDR3 protein: CASSQGQGIATDTQYF; CDR3 DNA: TGCGCCAGCAGTCAAGGACAGGGGATAGCCACAGATACGCAGTATTTT
D gene: TRBD1; J gene: TRBJ1-5; clone size: -; V gene: TRBV2; CDR3 protein: CASETGTGQPQHF; CDR3 DNA: TGTGCCAGTGAGACAGGGACTGGTCAGCCCCAGCATTTT
D gene: -; J gene: TRBJ1-1; clone size: -; V gene: TRBV18; CDR3 protein: CASSRESQNTEAFF; CDR3 DNA: TGTGCCAGCTCACGTGAATCCCAGAACACTGAAGCTTTCTTT
D gene: TRBD1; J gene: TRBJ1-5; clone size: -; V gene: TRBV7-9; CDR3 protein: CASSLALGGGNQPQHF; CDR3 DNA: TGTGCCAGCAGCCTCGCGTTAGGGGGCGGCAATCAGCCCCAGCATTTT
D gene: TRBD1; J gene: TRBJ1-2; clone size: once; V gene: TRBV14; CDR3 protein: CASSHYGQGSGYTF; CDR3 DNA: TGTGCCAGCAGCCATTATGGACAGGGCAGCGGCTACACCTTC
D gene: TRBD1; J gene: TRBJ1-5; clone size: -; V gene: TRBV20-1; CDR3 protein: CSATTGGSQPQHF; CDR3 DNA: TGCAGTGCGACGACAGGGGGCAGTCAGCCCCAGCATTTT
D gene: -; J gene: TRBJ2-7; clone size: -; V gene: TRBV20-1; CDR3 protein: CSAPDGIASYEQYF; CDR3 DNA: TGCAGTGCGCCCGATGGGATAGCCTCCTACGAGCAGTACTTC
D gene: TRBD2; J gene: TRBJ2-5; clone size: -; V gene: TRBV4-1; CDR3 protein: CASSQAQGSGGALETQYF; CDR3 DNA: TGCGCCAGCAGCCAAGCCCAAGGGTCGGGGGGGGCTCTTGAGACCCAGTACTTC
D gene: -; J gene: TRBJ1-6; clone size: -; V gene: TRBV3-1; CDR3 protein: CASSQVGSGNSPLHF; CDR3 DNA: TGTGCCAGCAGCCAGGTAGGGAGCGGGAATTCACCCCTCCACTTT
D gene: -; J gene: TRBJ1-5; clone size: -; V gene: TRBV24-1; CDR3 protein: CATSEGPGGIQPQHF; CDR3 DNA: TGTGCCACCAGTGAGGGCCCGGGGGGGATTCAGCCCCAGCATTTT
D gene: TRBD1; J gene: TRBJ2-7; clone size: once; V gene: TRBV5-1; CDR3 protein: CASSLERTGEQYF; CDR3 DNA: TGCGCCAGCAGCTTGGAGAGGACAGGCGAGCAGTACTTC
D gene: TRBD1; J gene: TRBJ2-5; clone size: -; V gene: TRBV10-3; CDR3 protein: CAISADRVETQYF; CDR3 DNA: TGTGCCATCAGTGCAGACAGGGTGGAGACCCAGTACTTC
D gene: TRBD1; J gene: TRBJ2-5; clone size: -; V gene: TRBV20-1; CDR3 protein: CSALQGAVEETQYF; CDR3 DNA: TGCAGTGCACTCCAGGGGGCCGTAGAAGAGACCCAGTACTTC
D gene: TRBD1; J gene: TRBJ2-7; clone size: -; V gene: TRBV16; CDR3 protein: CASSQGTGDYEQYF; CDR3 DNA: TGTGCCAGCAGCCAAGGGACAGGAGACTACGAGCAGTACTTC
D gene: -; J gene: TRBJ1-6; clone size: -; V gene: TRBV6-6; CDR3 protein: CASSGSGGNSPLHF; CDR3 DNA: TGTGCCAGCAGTGGAAGTGGGGGAAATTCACCCCTCCACTTT
D gene: TRBD1; J gene: TRBJ2-7; clone size: -; V gene: TRBV27; CDR3 protein: CASRTGTGSYEQYF; CDR3 DNA: TGTGCCAGCAGGACCGGGACAGGGTCGTACGAGCAGTACTTC
D gene: -; J gene: TRBJ2-2; clone size: -; V gene: TRBV11-2; CDR3 protein: CASSLGFTGELFF; CDR3 DNA: TGTGCCAGCAGCCTCGGCTTCACCGGGGAGCTGTTTTTT
D gene: -; J gene: TRBJ2-3; clone size: -; V gene: TRBV5-1; CDR3 protein: CASSPMHGEATDTQYF; CDR3 DNA: TGCGCCAGCAGCCCCATGCACGGGGAGGCGACAGATACGCAGTATTTT
D gene: -; J gene: TRBJ2-7; clone size: -; V gene: TRBV11-2; CDR3 protein: CASSLDWLTDSYEQYF; CDR3 DNA: TGTGCCAGCAGCTTAGACTGGCTTACAGATTCCTACGAGCAGTACTTC
D gene: TRBD1; J gene: TRBJ1-1; clone size: -; V gene: TRBV6-2/TRBV6-3; CDR3 protein: CASSFTPGQGAASTEAFF; CDR3 DNA: TGTGCCAGCAGTTTCACTCCGGGACAGGGGGCGGCGAGCACTGAAGCTTTCTTT
D gene: TRBD1; J gene: TRBJ2-7; clone size: -; V gene: TRBV18; CDR3 protein: CASSPGQGGEQYF; CDR3 DNA: TGTGCCAGCTCACCGGGACAGGGGGGCGAGCAGTACTTC
D gene: -; J gene: TRBJ2-5; clone size: -; V gene: TRBV20-1; CDR3 protein: CSARDDSWETQYF; CDR3 DNA: TGCAGTGCTAGAGATGATAGCTGGGAGACCCAGTACTTC
D gene: -; J gene: TRBJ2-5; clone size: -; V gene: TRBV5-6; CDR3 protein: CASRQGGQETQYF; CDR3 DNA: TGTGCCAGCAGGCAAGGAGGGCAAGAGACCCAGTACTTC